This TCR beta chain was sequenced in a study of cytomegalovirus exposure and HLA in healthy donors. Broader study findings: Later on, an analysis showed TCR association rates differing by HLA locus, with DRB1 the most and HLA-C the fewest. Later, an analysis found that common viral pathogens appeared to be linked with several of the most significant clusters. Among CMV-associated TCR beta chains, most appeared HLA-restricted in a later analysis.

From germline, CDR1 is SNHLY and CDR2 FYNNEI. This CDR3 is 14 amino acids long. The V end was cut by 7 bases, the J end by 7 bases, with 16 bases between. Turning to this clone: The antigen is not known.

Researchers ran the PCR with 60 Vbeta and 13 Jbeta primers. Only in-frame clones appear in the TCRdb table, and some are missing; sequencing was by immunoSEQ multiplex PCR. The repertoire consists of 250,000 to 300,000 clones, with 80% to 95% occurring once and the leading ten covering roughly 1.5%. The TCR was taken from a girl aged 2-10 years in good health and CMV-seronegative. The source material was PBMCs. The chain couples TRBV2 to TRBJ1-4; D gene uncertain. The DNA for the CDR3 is TGTGCCAGCACAAGGCAGGACTGGGGTGAAAAACTGTTTTTT. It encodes CASTRQDWGEKLFF.